This is a list of T cell receptor beta chains from one sample in a study of T cells in Graves' hyperthyroidism and ophthalmopathy. TCRdb independently ran MiXCR on the multiplex PCR reads; one entry per CDR3 protein. Of around 380,000 distinct CDR3 sequences in the sample, roughly 12% are singletons; the top ten hold more than 20%. Specimen: blood. All receptors derive from a man younger than 40 with Graves' hyperthyroidism that later progressed to Graves' ophthalmopathy. CDR3s include the opening cysteine and the closing phenylalanine or tryptophan. The D gene is left open where the match is weak. Not every row has a clone size; where given, it reads once, few, many or a size class.

>-|TRBJ1-1|TRBV6-6|many
TGTGCCAGCAGTTACTCGAGCGGGACGGGTGGCACTGAAGCTTTCTTT
CASSYSSGTGGTEAFF
>TRBD2|TRBJ2-7|TRBV28|-
TGTGCCAGCACCCGCGGGCTAGCGGGGCCCTACGAGCAGTACTTC
CASTRGLAGPYEQYF
>TRBD1|TRBJ2-7|TRBV20-1|-
TGCAGTGTTACGCCGGGACAGGGGGCGGACGAGCAGTACTTC
CSVTPGQGADEQYF
>-|TRBJ1-1|TRBV18|many
TGTGCCAGCTCACCACTCGCAGGGCGGAACACTGAAGCTTTCTTT
CASSPLAGRNTEAFF
>TRBD1|TRBJ2-3|TRBV4-1|many
TGCGCCAGCAGCCCCAGAGGGGGACAGGGGTCAGATACGCAGTATTTT
CASSPRGGQGSDTQYF
>-|TRBJ2-3|TRBV12-3/TRBV12-4|many
TGTGCCAGCATGGTACAGGGTGGGTCAGATACGCAGTATTTT
CASMVQGGSDTQYF
>-|TRBJ1-3|TRBV6-1|-
TGTGCCAGCAGTGAACTATCCTCTGGAAACACCATATATTTT
CASSELSSGNTIYF
>TRBD1|TRBJ2-5|TRBV3-1|few
TGTGCCAGCAGCCAACCTCAAAGAGGGGGCGGGGAGACCCAGTACTTC
CASSQPQRGGGETQYF
>-|TRBJ2-4|TRBV20-1|-
TGCAGTGCCCAGACCCCTGGGGCCAAAAACATTCAGTACTTC
CSAQTPGAKNIQYF
>TRBD1|TRBJ1-5|TRBV2|many
TGTGCCAGCAGTGGAAACAGGGGGCAACAGCCCCAGCATTTT
CASSGNRGQQPQHF
>-|TRBJ2-6|TRBV5-1|many
TGCGCCAGCAGCTCCGGACAGACTGCATCTCACGTCCTGACTTTC
CASSSGQTASHVLTF
>TRBD1|TRBJ1-6|TRBV2|many
TGTGCCAGCAGTGAATGGGGCAGGGGGGCCCATTCACCCCTCCACTTT
CASSEWGRGAHSPLHF
>-|TRBJ2-1|TRBV4-1|-
TGCGCCAGCAGCCCGAGACAGCTGATCTCCTACAATGAGCAGTTCTTC
CASSPRQLISYNEQFF
>-|TRBJ2-5|TRBV5-5|few
TGTGCCAGCGGGGTAACCCAAGAGACCCAGTACTTC
CASGVTQETQYF
>-|TRBJ1-1|TRBV12-3/TRBV12-4|many
TGTGCCAGCAGTTGGAGGGGGAACACTGAAGCTTTCTTT
CASSWRGNTEAFF
>-|TRBJ1-4|TRBV28|many
TGTGCCAGCAGTTTACAGGGTGAAAAACTGTTTTTT
CASSLQGEKLFF
>TRBD2|TRBJ2-4|TRBV4-3|-
TGCGCCAGCAGCCAAGAACCGCCTCCTAGCGGGGAGCTAGCCAAAAACATTCAGTACTTC
CASSQEPPPSGELAKNIQYF
>TRBD2|TRBJ2-3|TRBV20-1|many
TGCAGTGCTAGTATGACTAGCGGGGGAACAGATACGCAGTATTTT
CSASMTSGGTDTQYF
>-|TRBJ1-5|TRBV20-1|many
TGCAGTGCTAGAGATTCACCCTATCAGCCCCAGCATTTT
CSARDSPYQPQHF
>TRBD2|TRBJ2-3|TRBV10-3|few
TGTGCCATCAGTGAGTCGGTTGGCGGGGGGGCCTCAGATACGCAGTATTTT
CAISESVGGGASDTQYF
>TRBD1|TRBJ2-5|TRBV7-2|few
TGTGCCAGCAGCCGGGACAGGGTAAAAGAGACCCAGTACTTC
CASSRDRVKETQYF
>-|TRBJ1-4|TRBV5-1|-
TGCGCCAGCAGCTTAGACTCCCAGAGGCGAGAAAAACTGTTTTTT
CASSLDSQRREKLFF
>-|TRBJ2-7|TRBV27|-
TGTGCCAGCAGCCGTCCGGGTCTCTACGAGCAGTACTTC
CASSRPGLYEQYF
>TRBD2|TRBJ2-7|TRBV20-1|many
TGCAGTGCTATAAATAGCGGGGGGGCCTGGAACGAGCAGTACTTC
CSAINSGGAWNEQYF
>-|TRBJ1-4|TRBV7-9|few
TGTGCCAGCAGCAAAGACGGGGGGCAAGAAAAACTGTTTTTT
CASSKDGGQEKLFF
>-|TRBJ2-3|TRBV24-1|many
TGTGCCACCAGTGATTTCGGCAGTCGCACAGATACGCAGTATTTT
CATSDFGSRTDTQYF
>-|TRBJ1-5|TRBV12-3/TRBV12-4|many
TGTGTCAGCAGTCTCAAGGTTACAGGGTTTCATCAGCCCCAGCATTTT
CVSSLKVTGFHQPQHF
>-|TRBJ1-1|TRBV4-1|-
TGCGCCAGCAGCCAACCCCCCGGACAGATATCGCCCCGTGAAGCTTTCTTT
CASSQPPGQISPREAFF
>-|TRBJ1-2|TRBV6-1|many
TGTGCCAGCAGTGGCAGGGGCGACTATGGCTACACCTTC
CASSGRGDYGYTF
>-|TRBJ1-1|TRBV4-1|-
TGCGCCAGCAGCCCTCTGATCGACGGGCGACGGGACACTGAAGCTTTCTTT
CASSPLIDGRRDTEAFF
>-|TRBJ1-4|TRBV5-1|few
TGCGCCAGCAGCTTGGAGGGCAGGGTCAATGAAAAACTGTTTTTT
CASSLEGRVNEKLFF
>-|TRBJ2-7|TRBV6-6|-
TGTGCCAGCAGTTACTCAGGAATCCTCGAGCAGTACTTC
CASSYSGILEQYF
>TRBD2|TRBJ2-7|TRBV5-1|many
TGCGCCAGCAGCTTTGGGAGGGAGTCCGAGCAGTACTTC
CASSFGRESEQYF
>TRBD1|TRBJ2-7|TRBV7-9|-
TGTGCCAGCAGCTCAGACAGGGTAATGACCTACGAGCAGTACTTC
CASSSDRVMTYEQYF
>-|TRBJ1-4|TRBV5-5|-
TGTGCCAGCAGCTTGGGAAGGAGAGGTGAAAAACTGTTTTTT
CASSLGRRGEKLFF
>-|TRBJ1-2|TRBV12-5|-
TGTGCTAGTGGTTTGGTTGTGGCAGGAACTAACTATGGCTACACCTTC
CASGLVVAGTNYGYTF
>TRBD2|TRBJ2-3|TRBV6-1|-
TGTGCCAGCAACCCAGCCCCAACGGGGGGGGCCGGTGCAGATACGCAGTATTTT
CASNPAPTGGAGADTQYF
>-|TRBJ2-2|TRBV10-1|few
TGCGCCAGCTCGGGGAGCACCGGGGAGCTGTTTTTT
CASSGSTGELFF